Listed here are 8 T cell receptor beta chains from one sample, sequenced in a study of radiotherapy plus CTLA-4 blockade in lung cancer. The method was immunoSEQ multiplex PCR; TCRdb's version includes in-frame clones alone and lacks a portion of them. The table lists 43,000 or so clones, 73% of them singletons. This sample comprised peripheral blood, obtained from a patient treated with radiotherapy plus ipilimumab. The receptors were gathered from a human donor with non-small cell lung cancer who had a complete response to radiotherapy plus ipilimumab.

There are a few counts of this clone. The V and J genes are TRBV5-6 and TRBJ2-7; 7 bases match TRBD2. V trimming: 3 bases; J trimming: 3 bases; junction bases outside the gene matches: 12. The CDR3 loop spans 16 amino acids. Germline values: CDR1 SGHDT, CDR2 YYEEEE. The CDR3 nucleotides read TGTGCCAGCAGCTGGGGGGGAGGGGCGGGACGCTACGAGCAGTACTTC. This codes for CASSWGGGAGRYEQYF.

This chain uses TRBV7-8 with TRBJ1-5; possible D gene TRBD1, 5 bases. The CDR3 has 17 residues. V lost 5 bases and J 1 base, leaving 18 bases between the germline ends. Germline V gene lookup returns CDR1 SGHVS and CDR2 FQNEAQ. The CDR3 loop is CASSKEWQGLSNQPQHF. CDR3 nucleotide sequence: TGTGCCAGCAGCAAAGAATGGCAGGGATTGAGCAATCAGCCCCAGCATTTT.

This clone was seen more than once but under ten times. The chain joins TRBV15 to TRBJ1-4, with a tentative D call TRBD1 (5 bases). The CDR3 runs to 15 residues. CDR1 LNHNV and CDR2 YYDKDF come from the germline V gene (reference sequence). Deletions cut 8 bases from V and 0 bases from J, with 13 bases between. The chain's CDR3 is CATGGWGTTNEKLFF. The CDR3 bases are TGTGCCACCGGGGGGTGGGGCACAACTAATGAAAAACTGTTTTTT.

The chain links TRBV5-1 to TRBJ1-4, with TRBD1 matching 7 bases. Trimming took 4 bases from V and 7 from J; bases not matched to a gene: 4. Germline CDR1 is SGHRS and CDR2 is YFSETQ. The CDR3 contains 13 residues. The CDR3 sequence is CASSPGTVEKLFF. CDR3 sequence (DNA): TGCGCCAGCAGCCCAGGGACAGTTGAAAAACTGTTTTTT.

The chain links TRBV28 to TRBJ1-6, with TRBD1 as a possible D gene (5 bases). The CDR3 totals 14 residues. CDR1 is MDHEN and CDR2 is SYDVKM in the germline V gene. Trimming removed 5 bases from V and 9 bases from J, with 14 bases in between. CDR3 DNA: TGTGCCAGCAGTCCCCCAGGGACTTTTTCACCCCTCCACTTT. Encoded protein: CASSPPGTFSPLHF.

This chain links TRBV7-2 with TRBJ2-4; weak D call: TRBD2 (6 bases). The CDR3 spans 13 residues. CDR1 is SGHTA, CDR2 FQGNSA, per germline. V was cut by 5 bases and J by 6 bases, with 11 bases left in between. The CDR3 protein is CASSTGSRNIQYF. The DNA for the CDR3 is TGTGCCAGCAGCACCGGGAGTAGAAACATTCAGTACTTC.

Ten or more counts support this clone. The chain couples TRBV5-4 to TRBJ2-5; no reliable D call. Germline V gene sequence: CDR1 SGHNT, CDR2 YYREEE (reference sequence). V shed 4 bases and J shed 4 bases, with 8 bases lying between them. The CDR3 has 12 amino acids. The CDR3 is CASSGPRETQYF. CDR3 bases: TGTGCCAGCAGCGGCCCCCGAGAGACCCAGTACTTC.

This clone was observed a handful of times. The chain recombines TRBV7-2 with TRBJ1-1, with 9 bases identical to TRBD1. This CDR3 contains 15 residues. V trimming: 5 bases; J trimming: 2 bases; junction bases outside the gene matches: 6. Germline values: CDR1 SGHTA, CDR2 FQGNSA. The CDR3 nucleotides read TGTGCCAGCAGCGGCCGACAGGGGGGAAACACTGAAGCTTTCTTT. Protein sequence: CASSGRQGGNTEAFF.